This is a list of T cell receptor beta chains from one sample in a study of T cell responses to AZD1222 COVID-19 vaccine. Sequencing was performed with immunoSEQ multiplex PCR; in TCRdb, only in-frame clones are kept and a portion is missing. The data show roughly 150,000 clones, with approximately 90% seen just once and 5.5% to 8.5% held by the top ten. Sequenced here: peripheral blood, sampled after recovery from COVID-19. These receptors all come from an adult who had recovered from COVID-19. The CDR3 runs from the conserved cysteine through the conserved F or W. A D gene is named only where the DNA matches it firmly. The size entry is marked missing in some rows and otherwise reads once, few, many or a size class.

D gene | J gene | clone size | V gene | CDR3 protein | CDR3 DNA
TRBD1 | TRBJ2-7 | once | TRBV2 | CASRVRTGELWIHEQYF | TGTGCCAGCAGGGTAAGGACAGGGGAACTTTGGATCCACGAGCAGTACTTC
- | TRBJ1-5 | few | TRBV6-5 | CASSYGVGNQPQHF | TGTGCCAGCAGTTACGGGGTGGGCAATCAGCCCCAGCATTTT
TRBD2 | TRBJ2-5 | - | TRBV5-1 | CASSKGLAAQETQYF | TGCGCCAGCAGCAAGGGACTAGCGGCACAAGAGACCCAGTACTTC
TRBD2 | TRBJ2-7 | - | TRBV5-1 | CASSVGLAGGLEQYF | TGCGCCAGCAGCGTCGGACTAGCGGGAGGGCTCGAGCAGTACTTC
- | TRBJ2-7 | - | TRBV2 | CASSSGRGSYEQYF | TGTGCCAGCAGTTCGGGCAGGGGCTCCTACGAGCAGTACTTC
- | TRBJ1-2 | - | TRBV9 | CASSILTGFGYTF | TGTGCCAGCAGCATCCTTACAGGGTTTGGCTACACCTTC
TRBD1 | TRBJ2-2 | once | TRBV19 | CASSTGTGRAGELFF | TGTGCCAGTAGTACCGGGACAGGGAGGGCCGGGGAGCTGTTTTTT
TRBD1 | TRBJ1-6 | - | TRBV7-3 | CASSLEGQEYNSPLHF | TGTGCCAGCAGCTTAGAGGGACAGGAATATAATTCACCCCTCCACTTT
- | TRBJ2-7 | - | TRBV5-1 | CASSPLLTAESYEQYF | TGCGCCAGCTCGCCTTTGTTGACAGCCGAATCCTACGAGCAGTACTTC
- | TRBJ2-3 | - | TRBV5-1 | CASSLGGDTDTQYF | TGCGCCAGCAGCTTGGGAGGGGACACAGATACGCAGTATTTT
TRBD1 | TRBJ1-3 | once | TRBV25-1 | CATTTGGGNTIYF | TGTGCCACCACGACAGGGGGTGGAAACACCATATATTTT
- | TRBJ1-1 | - | TRBV19 | CASSTPGRRNAEAFF | TGTGCCAGTAGTACCCCCGGACGAAGGAACGCTGAAGCTTTCTTT
TRBD1 | TRBJ1-1 | - | TRBV28 | CASSYRGGTEAFF | TGTGCCAGCAGCTACAGGGGAGGCACTGAAGCTTTCTTT
TRBD1 | TRBJ1-1 | - | TRBV2 | CASRDRANTEAFF | TGTGCCAGCAGGGACAGGGCCAACACTGAAGCTTTCTTT
- | TRBJ1-5 | - | TRBV28 | CASIPNQVNQPQHF | TGTGCCAGCATTCCTAATCAGGTAAATCAGCCCCAGCATTTT
- | TRBJ1-2 | - | TRBV19 | CASSIGQGSNYGYTF | TGTGCCAGTAGTATTGGCCAGGGGAGTAACTATGGCTACACCTTC
TRBD2 | TRBJ2-2 | - | TRBV3-1/TRBV3-2 | CASSQDLVGGGNTGELFF | TGTGCCAGCAGCCAAGATCTGGTCGGCGGGGGGAACACCGGGGAGCTGTTTTTT
- | TRBJ2-7 | once | TRBV20-1 | CSASFSGGGPAYEQYF | TGCAGTGCTAGTTTCTCGGGCGGGGGCCCAGCCTACGAGCAGTACTTC
- | TRBJ1-2 | - | TRBV4-3 | CASSQEGLGGTWAADGYTF | TGCGCCAGCAGCCAAGAGGGTCTGGGGGGGACGTGGGCCGCCGATGGCTACACCTTC
- | TRBJ2-6 | - | TRBV19 | CASSPRTGTHPGANVLTF | TGTGCCAGTAGTCCCCGGACGGGGACACACCCCGGGGCCAACGTCCTGACTTTC
- | TRBJ1-1 | - | TRBV9 | CASSVSGNMNTEAFF | TGTGCCAGCAGCGTGTCAGGGAATATGAACACTGAAGCTTTCTTT
TRBD1 | TRBJ1-2 | - | TRBV28 | CASRPGQASDGYTF | TGTGCCAGCCGACCGGGACAGGCGTCCGATGGCTACACCTTC
TRBD1 | TRBJ1-5 | - | TRBV3-1/TRBV3-2 | CASSQSGATGVQPQHF | TGTGCCAGCAGCCAATCCGGCGCTACAGGGGTTCAGCCCCAGCATTTT
TRBD1 | TRBJ1-2 | - | TRBV5-1 | CASSSPSTGTFHGYTF | TGCGCCAGCAGCTCCCCGTCGACAGGGACCTTCCATGGCTACACCTTC
TRBD1 | TRBJ2-3 | - | TRBV18 | CASIGTVSTDTQYF | TGTGCCAGCATTGGGACAGTCAGCACAGATACGCAGTATTTT
TRBD2 | TRBJ2-3 | - | TRBV19 | CASSTRTSGLGADTQYF | TGTGCCAGTAGTACGAGGACTAGCGGGTTGGGGGCAGATACGCAGTATTTT
- | TRBJ1-2 | - | TRBV7-9 | CASSLSGTGGYTF | TGTGCCAGCAGCCTCAGCGGGACGGGGGGCTACACCTTC
- | TRBJ2-7 | - | TRBV7-2 | CASSSPDTRVNYEQYF | TGTGCCAGCAGCTCTCCTGACACTAGAGTCAACTACGAGCAGTACTTC
- | TRBJ1-5 | - | TRBV18 | CASSPGGAGNNQPQHF | TGTGCCAGCTCACCCGGGGGAGCGGGGAACAATCAGCCCCAGCATTTT
- | TRBJ1-1 | - | TRBV24-1 | CATSARGDYTEAFF | TGTGCCACCAGTGCTCGAGGCGACTACACTGAAGCTTTCTTT
TRBD2 | TRBJ2-3 | - | TRBV14 | CASSLRTSGGLSTDTQYF | TGTGCCAGCAGCCTACGGACTAGCGGGGGACTAAGCACAGATACGCAGTATTTT
TRBD1 | TRBJ1-4 | few | TRBV7-2 | CASSAPGQGPEKLFF | TGTGCCAGCAGCGCCCCGGGACAGGGCCCCGAAAAACTGTTTTTT